The clone carrying this T cell receptor (beta chain) was seen a few times. Antigen specificity is unknown. This sample stems from a study of vaccination and CD4 T cells after COVID-19. Treatment described: approximately 10-day PBMC culture with coronavirus spike peptide pools or control peptides (ViraFEST assay). The study sequenced cultured CD4+ T cell DNA using the Oncomine TCR Beta short-read assay. From the PCR reads, TCRdb called clonotypes with MiXCR, one entry per CDR3 protein. Among about 15,000 distinct CDR3 sequences, around half were seen once, and the ten largest hold more than 13%. Looked up from germline, CDR1 is DFQATT and CDR2 is SNEGSKA (reference sequence). Trimming left V 5 bases short and J 5 bases short, with 13 bases between. The CDR3 has 13 residues.

The receptor was derived from a human donor who had recovered from COVID-19. Source material: CD4+ T cells from blood, cultured in vitro. V gene TRBV20-1 combines with J gene TRBJ1-3, with D maybe TRBD1 (5 bases). In DNA form, the CDR3 reads TGCAGTGCTCCTTTCGGGGCCAGAAACACCATATATTTT. This sequence encodes CSAPFGARNTIYF.